The 12 T cell receptor beta chains reported below all come from one sample, sequenced in a study of chemoradiotherapy in HPV16-positive cancers. TCRdb's copy holds only in-frame clones and misses some; the assay was immunoSEQ multiplex PCR. This sample has 22,000 or so clones, with around 90% found just once. The sequences come from blood, collected from a patient who underwent chemoradiotherapy. These receptors were taken from a human donor with HPV-associated anogenital cancer.

The chain uses TRBV7-9 and TRBJ1-2; TRBD1 might be the D (6 bases). Trimming stripped 1 base from V and 3 bases from J, with 12 bases between. CDR3 length equals 15 residues. Germline loops: CDR1 SEHNR, CDR2 FQNEAQ (reference sequence). The CDR3, as DNA: TGTGCCAGCAGCTTAGGGACAGTTGTTGACTATGGCTACACCTTC. Translating gives CASSLGTVVDYGYTF.

The V and J genes are TRBV5-5 and TRBJ2-6; the D call may be TRBD1 or TRBD2 (5 bases each). Looked up from germline, CDR1 is SGHKS and CDR2 is YYEKEE (reference sequence). The CDR3 extends over 15 amino acids. V lost 6 bases, J lost 1 base, and 11 bases lay in between. In nucleotides, the CDR3 is TGTGCCAGCAACGAGGGACCATCTGGGGCCAACGTCCTGACTTTC. Its translation is CASNEGPSGANVLTF.

In this sample, this clone turned up once. The V gene is TRBV6-4, the J gene TRBJ2-7; no firm D call. Between the trimmed V and J ends, which lost 7 bases and 0 bases, there was a span of 19 bases. The CDR3 sequence is 16 residues long. The germline gives CDR1 MRHNA, CDR2 SNTAGT. The DNA for the CDR3 is TGTGCCAGCACCACACTTCCACAGTGCAGCTCCTACGAGCAGTACGTC. Protein: CASTTLPQCSSYEQYV.

This chain links TRBV6-1 with TRBJ2-1; TRBD1 matches at 7 bases. Germline lookup yields CDR1 MNHNS and CDR2 SASEGT. The CDR3 spans 15 residues. V lost 5 bases, J lost 4 bases, and 8 bases stayed unmatched. The CDR3 loop is CASSTRDRLYNEQFF. CDR3 nucleotides: TGTGCCAGCAGTACCCGGGACAGATTATACAATGAGCAGTTCTTC.

The chain joins TRBV4-1 to TRBJ1-1; D is perhaps TRBD1 (5 bases). This CDR3 is built from 14 residues. Germline V lookup: CDR1 MGHRA, CDR2 YSYEKL. Trimming removed 9 bases from V and 1 base from J, with 15 bases in between. The CDR3 loop is CASQRTLSNTEAFF. The DNA for the CDR3 is TGCGCCAGTCAGAGGACATTGTCGAACACTGAAGCTTTCTTT.

The V gene is TRBV5-1, the J gene TRBJ2-3; 10 bases fit TRBD2. The CDR3 has 18 residues. CDR1 is SGHRS and CDR2 is YFSETQ in the germline V gene. V trimming: 4 bases; J trimming: 6 bases; junction bases outside the gene matches: 17. As DNA, the CDR3 is TGCGCCAGCAGCCGCCTACCTTTAGCGGGGGGCCCCCCCGATACGCAGTATTTT. This codes for CASSRLPLAGGPPDTQYF. The whole variable domain, filled in from reference TRBV5-1 and TRBJ2-3, reads KAGVTQTPRYLIKTRGQQVTLSCSPISGHRSVSWYQQTPGQGLQFLFEYFSETQRNKGNFPGRFSGRQFSNSRSEMNVSTLELGDSALYLCASSRLPLAGGPPDTQYFGPGTRLTVL.

J is TRBJ2-7 and V is TRBV6-1, with 7 bases matching TRBD1. This CDR3 spans 11 amino acids. The germline V gene encodes CDR1 MNHNS and CDR2 SASEGT. J gave up 11 bases and V 5 bases, and 6 bases lay outside the gene matches. The CDR3 loop is CASSLGQSEYF. In nucleotides, the CDR3 is TGTGCCAGCAGTCTGGGACAGAGTGAGTACTTC.

This clone was counted a few times. This rearrangement joins TRBV6-5 to TRBJ1-1, with TRBD1 identical over 7 bases. Trimming cost V 7 bases and J 2 bases; bases outside gene matches: 7. Germline V gene sequence: CDR1 MNHEY, CDR2 SVGAGI. This CDR3 is 14 amino acids long. The CDR3, as DNA: TGTGCCAGCATCATGACAGGGAGAAACACTGAAGCTTTCTTT. Translating it yields CASIMTGRNTEAFF.

The chain joins TRBV30 to TRBJ1-2; TRBD1 is a possible D gene (5 bases). Germline-derived CDR1 and CDR2 are GTSNPN and SVGIG (reference sequence). Trimming removed 1 base from V and 0 bases from J, with 12 bases in between. CDR3 length: 15 residues. This CDR3 reads CAWSATRAANYGYTF. The CDR3 nucleotides are TGTGCCTGGAGTGCAACCAGGGCAGCTAACTATGGCTACACCTTC.

This clone has a handful of counts. This chain uses TRBV5-1 with TRBJ2-1, with TRBD2 identical over 12 bases. This CDR3 contains 16 residues. V shed 4 bases, J shed 3 bases, and the junction held 5 bases outside the gene matches. Per germline, CDR1 SGHRS and CDR2 YFSETQ. CDR3 nucleotide sequence: TGCGCCAGCAGCCCTAGCGGGGGGGCCTTCTACAATGAGCAGTTCTTC. Its protein is CASSPSGGAFYNEQFF.

This chain links TRBV1 with TRBJ2-3; the tabulated D call, TRBD1, remains unverified against the DNA. TRBV1 is flagged as a pseudogene. This CDR3 region has 16 residues. The CDR3 coding sequence is TGCACCAGCAGGCGGGACAGCTCTTCTAGCACAGATACGCAGTATTTT. Its translation: CTSRRDSSSSTDTQYF.

The chain joins TRBV6-1 to TRBJ1-6, with D uncertain. Germline loops: CDR1 MNHNS, CDR2 SASEGT. V was trimmed by 2 bases and J by 5 bases, leaving 10 bases between them. This CDR3 spans 15 amino acids. The CDR3 DNA is TGTGCCAGCAGTGAACGTCAGAGTGATAATTCACCCCTCCACTTT. This codes for CASSERQSDNSPLHF.